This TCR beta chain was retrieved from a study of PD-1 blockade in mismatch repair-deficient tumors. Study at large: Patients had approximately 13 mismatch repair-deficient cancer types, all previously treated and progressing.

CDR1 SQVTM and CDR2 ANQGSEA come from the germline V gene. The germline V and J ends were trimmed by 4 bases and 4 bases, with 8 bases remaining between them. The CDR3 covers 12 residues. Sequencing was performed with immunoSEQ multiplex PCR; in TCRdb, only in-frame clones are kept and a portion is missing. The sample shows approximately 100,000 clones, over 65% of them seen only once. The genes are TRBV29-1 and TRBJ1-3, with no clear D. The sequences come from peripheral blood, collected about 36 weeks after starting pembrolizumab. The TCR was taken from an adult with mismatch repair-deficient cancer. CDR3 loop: CSVGTLGNTIYF. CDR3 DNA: TGCAGCGTTGGGACCTTAGGAAACACCATATATTTT.